Below, 12 T cell receptor beta chains from the same sample are listed, as sequenced in a study of blood T cells in healthy people across ages. With a J-beta primer mix and a sample-barcoded 5' primer, a second PCR ran roughly 6 to 12 cycles. One entry per CDR3 protein results from TCRdb running MiXCR on the 5' RACE reads. The repertoire includes approximately 400,000 distinct CDR3 sequences, more than 45% of them detected once, and 51% sits in the top ten. The sequenced material came from blood. The receptors come from a man in his sixties in good health.

The chain carries TRBV9 and TRBJ2-1; TRBD2 matches 14 bases. Germline V lookup: CDR1 SGDLS, CDR2 YYNGEE. The CDR3 length is 15 residues. Losses at the gene ends were 6 bases for V and 10 bases for J; bases not matched to a gene: 9. Written as DNA, the CDR3 is TGTGCCAGCAACGCCGGGACTAGCGGGAGAGGCGAGCAGTTCTTC. This codes for CASNAGTSGRGEQFF.

CDR3 amino acids: CSARGGQGINYGYTF. Here the CDR3 DNA reads TGCAGTGCTAGAGGGGGACAGGGGATTAACTATGGCTACACCTTC. The chain couples TRBV20-1 to TRBJ1-2, with 10 nucleotides matching TRBD1. The J segment lost 1 base and the V segment lost 1 base, leaving 3 bases of the junction unmatched. Per the germline V gene, CDR1 is DFQATT and CDR2 is SNEGSKA (reference sequence). The CDR3 extends over 15 amino acids.

This clonotype was detected a few times. V gene TRBV5-1 combines with J gene TRBJ2-7; 8 bases align to TRBD2. CDR1 SGHRS and CDR2 YFSETQ come from the germline V gene. The CDR3 extends over 14 amino acids. Unmatched junction bases numbered 3, after V lost 4 bases and J lost 0 bases. CDR3 sequence reads: CASSETSGSYEQYF. The CDR3 DNA is TGCGCCAGCAGCGAAACTAGCGGCTCCTACGAGCAGTACTTC.

This chain links TRBV4-2 with TRBJ2-1; D assignment may be TRBD1 or TRBD2 (5 bases each). Germline loops: CDR1 LGHNA, CDR2 YNFKEQ. The CDR3 is 15 amino acids. V lost 4 bases and J lost 5, with 15 bases in between. DNA of the CDR3: TGTGCCAGCAGCCTTCCAGGTAGGGACCACAATGAGCAGTTCTTC. Translated, it gives CASSLPGRDHNEQFF.

The sample holds one count of this clonotype. A much larger clonotype is one base distant, so this may be a read error. The rearrangement joins TRBV7-8 to TRBJ2-1, with TRBD1 as a possible D gene (6 bases). The germline gives CDR1 SGHVS, CDR2 FQNEAQ. The CDR3 is 16 residues long. The CDR3 DNA reads as TGTACCAGCAGTCCCCGGGACATCGGCCTCTACAATGAGCAGTTCTTC. Translating gives CTSSPRDIGLYNEQFF.

This rearrangement joins TRBV9 to TRBJ1-2; D remains unclear. V was trimmed by 3 bases and J by 2 bases, leaving 14 bases between them. Germline-derived CDR1 and CDR2 are SGDLS and YYNGEE. CDR3 size: 15 residues. CDR3 in DNA: TGTGCCAGCAGCGCCGGTAACAGCGAAAACTATGGCTACACCTTC. This translates into CASSAGNSENYGYTF.

This clonotype was detected only a few times. The chain couples TRBV7-6 to TRBJ2-2; TRBD2 matches at 12 bases. The CDR3 is made up of 16 amino acids. Looked up from germline, CDR1 is SGHVS and CDR2 is FNYEAQ. The V gene end was trimmed by 4 bases and the J gene end by 6 bases; junction bases not matched to a gene: 6. DNA of the CDR3: TGTGCCAGCAGCTCAATGACTAGCGGGAGACCCGGGGAGCTGTTTTTT. This gives the protein CASSSMTSGRPGELFF.

The count of this clonotype is one. The rearrangement uses TRBV4-2 and TRBJ2-1, with a weak D call TRBD1 (6 bases). The CDR3 contains 16 residues. CDR1 is LGHNA, CDR2 YNFKEQ, per germline. Trimming took off 3 bases at V and 1 base at J, with 13 bases between the two ends. The CDR3 region has the DNA TGTGCCAGCAGCCAGCCACCACAGGGATCCTACAATGAGCAGTTCTTC. It codes for CASSQPPQGSYNEQFF.

This clonotype has at least ten counts. The CDR3 loop reads CASSIVAGGPSNEQFF. The CDR3 nucleotides are TGTGCCAGTAGTATAGTTGCGGGAGGGCCCAGCAATGAGCAGTTCTTC. This sequence joins TRBV19 and TRBJ2-1; 9 bases are a match to TRBD2. With V trimmed by 1 base and J by 6 bases, 7 bases remained unmatched. In germline, CDR1 is LNHDA, CDR2 SQIVND (reference sequence). CDR3 length: 16 residues. Full variable domain (outside the CDR3, taken from reference TRBV19 and TRBJ2-1): DGGITQSPKYLFRKEGQNVTLSCEQNLNHDAMYWYRQDPGQGLRLIYYSQIVNDFQKGDIAEGYSVSREKKESFPLTVTSAQKNPTAFYLCASSIVAGGPSNEQFFGPGTRLTVL.

V and J are TRBV25-1 and TRBJ1-2; 10 bases fit TRBD1. With V trimmed by 7 bases and J by 6 bases, 8 bases remained unmatched. The CDR3 spans 14 residues. From germline, CDR1 is MGHDK and CDR2 SYGVNS. CDR3 sequence (DNA): TGTGCCAGCACCGCGACAGGGGGCGGGGATGGCTACACCTTC. This gives the protein CASTATGGGDGYTF.

The table lists this clonotype with many counts. The J gene is TRBJ2-7, the V gene TRBV9; 7 nucleotides agree with TRBD1. Germline V gene sequence: CDR1 SGDLS, CDR2 YYNGEE. The CDR3 is made up of 14 amino acids. V lost 3 bases, J lost 0 bases, and 3 bases stayed unmatched. The CDR3 nucleotides are TGTGCCAGCAGCGCAGGGGGTAGCTCCTACGAGCAGTACTTC. Translated, it gives CASSAGGSSYEQYF.

This clonotype occurred many times. The chain links TRBV9 to TRBJ2-1, with 7 bases matching TRBD2. The CDR3 has 17 amino acids. J gave up 6 bases and V 0 bases, and 12 bases lay outside the gene matches. The V gene's germline CDR1 is SGDLS and CDR2 YYNGEE. CDR3 bases: TGTGCCAGCAGCGTAGACTCCCCGGCGGGAGTCCTCAATGAGCAGTTCTTC. This gives the protein CASSVDSPAGVLNEQFF.